Listed here are 24 T cell receptor beta chains from one sample, sequenced in a study of blood T cell repertoires in COVID-19. Using immunoSEQ multiplex PCR, the repertoire was profiled, and TCRdb retains in-frame clones only, with some absent. The sample gives about 140,000 clones, around 84% of which show up once; 10% to 13% is in the top ten. Sequenced sample: peripheral blood. Receptor source: a man aged 60 to 75 with active or convalescent COVID-19.

The rearrangement links TRBV19 to TRBJ1-1; D is possibly TRBD1 (6 bases). CDR1 LNHDA and CDR2 SQIVND come from the germline V gene (reference sequence). Deletions cut 7 bases from V and 10 bases from J, with 19 bases between. The CDR3 is 13 residues long. In DNA form, the CDR3 reads TGTGCCAGTACCATCGAAGGGGGGGCGGGAGCTTTCTTT. Protein: CASTIEGGAGAFF.

The J gene is TRBJ1-2, the V gene TRBV12-5; perhaps TRBD1 as D (5 bases). V was trimmed by 4 bases and J by 4 bases, leaving 13 bases between them. CDR1 LGHNT and CDR2 FRNRAP come from the germline V gene. The CDR3 is 14 amino acids. The DNA for the CDR3 is TGTGCTAGTGGTTCCCCAGGGTTTTCCTATGGCTACACCTTC. Residues: CASGSPGFSYGYTF.

The chain employs TRBV12-5 and TRBJ1-1, with TRBD1 matching over 8 bases. The germline V gene encodes CDR1 LGHNT and CDR2 FRNRAP. The V gene end was trimmed by 6 bases and the J gene end by 4 bases; junction bases not matched to a gene: 4. This CDR3 comprises 13 residues. The CDR3 spells CASGPTGVTEAFF. The CDR3 DNA is TGTGCTAGTGGACCGACAGGGGTCACTGAAGCTTTCTTT.

The gene calls are TRBV19 and TRBJ2-5; 9 bases agree with TRBD1. CDR1 LNHDA and CDR2 SQIVND come from the germline V gene (reference sequence). The CDR3 has 15 amino acids. With 9 bases clipped from V and 6 bases from J, the junction kept 14 bases outside the gene matches. DNA of the CDR3: TGTGCCAGCATTTACCAGGGGACAGGGCCAAAGACCCAGTACTTC. Its protein product is CASIYQGTGPKTQYF.

The chain uses TRBV6-5 and TRBJ2-1, with 7 bases lining up with TRBD2. This CDR3 has 14 amino acids. Trimming removed 2 bases from V and 7 bases from J; junction bases left unmatched: 5. Germline CDR1 reads MNHEY; CDR2 reads SVGAGI. The CDR3: CASSYLAVGNEQFF. The DNA for the CDR3 is TGTGCCAGCAGTTACCTAGCGGTGGGGAATGAGCAGTTCTTC.

The chain has TRBV18 and TRBJ1-5, with a weak D call TRBD1 (6 bases). Germline lookup yields CDR1 KGHSH and CDR2 LQKENI. This CDR3 has 15 residues. V was clipped by 4 bases and J by 3 bases, with 13 bases between them. DNA for the CDR3: TGTGCCAGCTCACTAGAGCAGGGGTACAATCAGCCCCAGCATTTT. Protein product: CASSLEQGYNQPQHF.

Turning to this clone: The sample contains more than one DNA sequence encoding this CDR3. The chain carries TRBV2 and TRBJ1-4, with D possibly matching TRBD1 (6 bases). The germline V gene encodes CDR1 SNHLY and CDR2 FYNNEI. The length of the CDR3 is 14 residues. V dropped 6 bases and J dropped 5 bases, with 13 bases sitting between them. The CDR3 reads CASREQGINEKLFF. The CDR3 DNA sequence: TGTGCCAGCAGGGAACAGGGTATCAATGAAAAACTGTTTTTT.

The rearrangement links TRBV10-3 to TRBJ2-1, with D maybe TRBD2 (5 bases). Trimming pared 0 bases from V and 8 bases from J, leaving 14 bases between. The CDR3 runs to 15 residues. Per germline, CDR1 ENHRY and CDR2 SYGVKD. DNA of the CDR3: TGTGCCATCAGTGAGTCTGGAGGCGCATACGATGAGCAGTTCTTC. It codes for CAISESGGAYDEQFF.

This chain links TRBV19 with TRBJ1-6, with a possible D match to TRBD1 (5 bases). The V end was cut by 5 bases, the J end by 10 bases, with 15 bases between. This CDR3 is 14 amino acids long. Germline-derived CDR1 and CDR2 are LNHDA and SQIVND (reference sequence). CDR3 bases: TGTGCCAGTAGTCCCCGGGCAGGACAATCACCCCTCCACTTT. Protein product: CASSPRAGQSPLHF. Filled out from reference TRBV19 and TRBJ1-6, the complete variable domain reads DGGITQSPKYLFRKEGQNVTLSCEQNLNHDAMYWYRQDPGQGLRLIYYSQIVNDFQKGDIAEGYSVSREKKESFPLTVTSAQKNPTAFYLCASSPRAGQSPLHFGNGTRLTVT.

The chain uses TRBV25-1 and TRBJ1-2, with D tentatively TRBD1 (6 bases). The CDR3 runs 12 residues. The ends were cut back, 7 bases at V and 4 bases at J, with 10 bases in the middle. Germline values: CDR1 MGHDK, CDR2 SYGVNS. The CDR3 protein is CASTGHGYGYTF. The DNA of the CDR3 is TGTGCCAGCACGGGACACGGCTATGGCTACACCTTC.

V gene TRBV4-3 combines with J gene TRBJ2-3; 7 positions agree with TRBD2. In germline, CDR1 is LGHNA, CDR2 YSLEER. V lost 0 bases and J lost 7; bases outside the gene matches: 4. The CDR3 loop spans 14 amino acids. CDR3: CASSQDLGTNTQYF. CDR3 nucleotides: TGCGCCAGCAGCCAAGATCTCGGGACTAATACGCAGTATTTT.

V gene TRBV6-2 or TRBV6-3 combines with J gene TRBJ1-1; tentative D call: TRBD1 (5 bases). The germline V gene encodes CDR1 MNHEY and CDR2 SVGEGT. Trimming took 6 bases from V and 7 from J, leaving 12 bases between them. The CDR3 sequence is 12 residues long. CDR3 nucleotide sequence: TGTGCCAGCAGCCGCGGGACTTATGAAGCTTTCTTT. Amino acids: CASSRGTYEAFF.

The chain is built from TRBV7-8 and TRBJ2-2; tentatively, D is TRBD2 (5 bases). The V end lost 5 bases, the J end lost 6 bases, and 16 bases lay between the germline ends. The V gene's germline CDR1 is SGHVS and CDR2 FQNEAQ. There are 15 residues in the CDR3. The CDR3 coding sequence is TGTGCCAGCAGCCGCGACGTCCCCGGGGCCGGGGAGCTGTTTTTT. It yields the protein CASSRDVPGAGELFF.

This chain links TRBV7-9 with TRBJ2-7, with D unclear. The V and J ends lost 5 bases and 2 bases respectively, with 13 bases between them. Germline V gene data show CDR1 as SEHNR and CDR2 as FQNEAQ (reference sequence). There are 14 residues in the CDR3. The CDR3 here is CASSHHLSPYEQYV. In DNA, the CDR3 is TGTGCCAGCAGCCATCATTTGAGCCCCTACGAGCAGTACGTC.

CDR3 bases: TGTGCCAGCAGCGTAGTGGCTAGCGCCCCGGTATCCTACAATGAGCAGTTCTTC. This translates into CASSVVASAPVSYNEQFF. V and J are TRBV9 and TRBJ2-1, with a weak D call TRBD2 (6 bases). CDR3 length: 18 residues. The ends were cut back, 0 bases at V and 1 base at J, with 17 bases in the middle. Germline V lookup: CDR1 SGDLS, CDR2 YYNGEE.

The chain recombines TRBV5-1 with TRBJ1-2, with D perhaps matching TRBD1 (5 bases). This CDR3 has 16 residues. Trimming left V 0 bases short and J 5 bases short, with 17 bases between. Germline V gives CDR1 SGHRS, CDR2 YFSETQ. The chain's CDR3 is CASSLDRDSSSYGYTF. In DNA, the CDR3 is TGCGCCAGCAGCTTGGACCGGGACTCTAGCAGTTATGGCTACACCTTC.

V and J are TRBV2 and TRBJ1-5, with 7 bases that match TRBD1. The CDR3 is made up of 14 amino acids. The V gene end was trimmed by 9 bases and the J gene end by 6 bases; junction bases not matched to a gene: 11. Germline V gene lookup returns CDR1 SNHLY and CDR2 FYNNEI. The CDR3 spells CASSYDRVGQPQHF. The CDR3 bases are TGTGCCAGTAGCTACGACAGGGTGGGTCAGCCCCAGCATTTT.

The chain links TRBV20-1 to TRBJ1-5; D unclear. V was pared by 3 bases and J by 0 bases, with 18 bases between. Germline values: CDR1 DFQATT, CDR2 SNEGSKA (reference sequence). The CDR3 totals 17 residues. Here the CDR3 DNA reads TGCAGTGCTAGTGATCGGCGGAACCCCCTTAGCAATCAGCCCCAGCATTTT. Translation: CSASDRRNPLSNQPQHF.

This clone was seen once. The V and J genes are TRBV30 and TRBJ1-5; 7 nucleotides line up with TRBD1. This CDR3 has 13 amino acids. With V trimmed by 3 bases and J by 3 bases, 2 bases remained unmatched. Germline loops: CDR1 GTSNPN, CDR2 SVGIG (reference sequence). The chain's CDR3 is CAWRQGPNQPQHF. CDR3 in DNA: TGTGCCTGGAGACAGGGGCCCAATCAGCCCCAGCATTTT.

The chain joins TRBV5-1 to TRBJ2-2, with a weak D call TRBD2 (6 bases). Trimming took off 0 bases at V and 3 bases at J, with 12 bases between the two ends. CDR1 and CDR2 from the germline V gene are SGHRS and YFSETQ. The CDR3 extends over 16 amino acids. CDR3 sequence: CASSLGPGTDTGELFF. DNA of the CDR3: TGCGCCAGCAGCTTGGGTCCAGGGACTGACACCGGGGAGCTGTTTTTT.

The gene calls are TRBV2 and TRBJ1-5; possibly TRBD1 for D (5 bases). The germline gives CDR1 SNHLY, CDR2 FYNNEI. V lost 5 bases and J lost 0, with 17 bases in between. The CDR3 has 17 residues. The chain's CDR3 is CASSLDRLAYSNQPQHF. The DNA of the CDR3 is TGTGCCAGCAGTCTTGACAGATTGGCGTATAGCAATCAGCCCCAGCATTTT. The whole variable domain, remainder taken from reference TRBV2 and TRBJ1-5, is EPEVTQTPSHQVTQMGQEVILRCVPISNHLYFYWYRQILGQKVEFLVSFYNNEISEKSEIFDDQFSVERPDGSNFTLKIRSTKLEDSAMYFCASSLDRLAYSNQPQHFGDGTRLSIL.

The J gene is TRBJ1-1, the V gene TRBV6-5, with D unresolved. V was trimmed by 2 bases and J by 1 base, leaving 5 bases between them. The CDR3 has 13 amino acids. Germline V gives CDR1 MNHEY, CDR2 SVGAGI. The CDR3 spells CASSYNKNTEAFF. In DNA form, the CDR3 reads TGTGCCAGCAGTTACAACAAGAACACTGAAGCTTTCTTT.

J is TRBJ1-2 and V is TRBV5-1; 9 positions agree with TRBD1. The ends lost 4 bases at V and 7 bases at J; junction bases unmatched: 11. CDR1 is SGHRS and CDR2 is YFSETQ in the germline V gene. This CDR3 is built from 15 residues. The CDR3: CASSPVGQGSGGYTF. For the CDR3, the DNA is TGCGCCAGCAGCCCGGTGGGACAGGGTTCGGGTGGCTACACCTTC.

The V and J genes are TRBV19 and TRBJ1-4; 9 bases are a match to TRBD1. CDR3 length: 17 residues. Per germline, CDR1 LNHDA and CDR2 SQIVND (reference sequence). Germline trimming cut 2 bases from V and 7 bases from J; bases unmatched to any gene: 11. Here the CDR3 reads CASSILVRTGEFEKLFF. DNA of the CDR3: TGTGCCAGTAGTATATTAGTGCGGACAGGGGAGTTTGAAAAACTGTTTTTT.